This TCR beta chain was sequenced for a study of blood T cell repertoires in COVID-19. Study overall: COVID-19 samples collected from the United States, Italy and Spain covered acute and convalescent phases. Nucleic acid was either cDNA or gDNA, and it came from T cells, B-cell-depleted T cells, or PBMCs.

The table came from immunoSEQ multiplex PCR; TCRdb's copy has only in-frame clones and leaves some out. The table records roughly 410,000 clones, roughly 90% of them present only once. The length of the CDR3 is 14 residues. Germline CDR1 reads KGHSH; CDR2 reads LQKENI. Deletions cut 3 bases from V and 10 bases from J, with 16 bases between. Recruited during active infection, patients (from Seattle) were subsequently followed longitudinally. The chain recombines TRBV18 with TRBJ1-5; D possibly corresponds to TRBD1 (5 bases). This sequence originates from a woman aged 40 to 50 with COVID-19, enrolled during active disease. Sequenced sample: peripheral blood. The CDR3 DNA reads TGTGCCAGCTCACCGCCAGGGCCAGGTGGTCCCCAGCATTTT. Protein product: CASSPPGPGGPQHF.